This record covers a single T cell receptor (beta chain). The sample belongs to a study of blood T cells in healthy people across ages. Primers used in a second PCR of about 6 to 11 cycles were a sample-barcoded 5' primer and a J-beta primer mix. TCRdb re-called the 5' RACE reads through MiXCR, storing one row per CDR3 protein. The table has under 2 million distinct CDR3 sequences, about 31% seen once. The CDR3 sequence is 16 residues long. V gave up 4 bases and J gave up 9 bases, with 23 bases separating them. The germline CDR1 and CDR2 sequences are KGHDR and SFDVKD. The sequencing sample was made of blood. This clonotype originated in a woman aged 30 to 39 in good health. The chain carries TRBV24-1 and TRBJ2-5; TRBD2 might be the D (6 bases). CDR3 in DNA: TGTGCCACCAGTGACTTTACGATCCCTTTGGAGGGTTCCCAGTACTTC. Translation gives CATSDFTIPLEGSQYF.